This TCR beta chain originates from a study of cytomegalovirus exposure and HLA in healthy donors. Here immunoSEQ multiplex PCR was the method, and the copy in TCRdb shows in-frame clones only, minus some. Among about 110,000 clones, around 82% were seen once, and the ten largest hold about 3%. This CDR3 is built from 13 residues. With 9 bases removed from V and 0 bases from J, the gap between germline ends came to 11 bases. Germline V gene sequence: CDR1 MGHDK, CDR2 SYGVNS. The sequencing input was PBMCs. The chain is built from TRBV25-1 and TRBJ1-1, with D possibly matching TRBD1 (5 bases). This TCR was recovered from a woman aged 18-35 years in good health and CMV-seronegative. The CDR3 loop is CASRQTMNTEAFF. The DNA of the CDR3 is TGTGCCAGTAGACAGACCATGAACACTGAAGCTTTCTTT.